This T cell receptor (beta chain) stems from a study of CD8+ T cells in alopecia areata (dated by TCRdb to about 2018). For the wider study: Treated patients were enrolled in an open-label pilot trial of oral tofacitinib at 5 to 10 mg twice daily for moderate-to-severe alopecia areata. Biopsies were taken from tofacitinib-treated patients at baseline and at 4 and 24 weeks of treatment, and a later scalp biopsy was taken in several of the tofacitinib-treated patients. Human TCRbeta sequencing covered scalp tissue and sorted CD4+ and CD8+ peripheral blood T cells from patchy and totalis/universalis alopecia areata patients and healthy controls. High-throughput TCRbeta sequencing was used to examine T cell clonal expansion in alopecia areata in both the C3H/HeJ mouse model and human patients. Clonality in the scalp was compared among normal scalp (n=4), patchy alopecia areata scalp (n=8), and alopecia totalis/universalis scalp (n=8). RNA was extracted with the PAXgene miRNA kit for fixed scalp, the miRNeasy kit for PBMCs, and the RNeasy kit for mouse skin. TCRbeta CDR3 regions were amplified by immunoSEQ multiplex PCR with 35 Vbeta forward and 13 Jbeta reverse primers. Patients received tofacitinib for 6 to 18 months and were then followed off drug for 6 months to check for delayed response and recurrence.

The investigation overall reported the following: Resident alphabeta T cells in normal human skin are also sequenced, complicating scalp TCR repertoire analysis, unlike mouse skin dominated by gammadelta T cells. TCR sequences shared between patients were less clear than in mice, possibly partly because of HLA diversity in the patient population. Compared with normal scalp, lesional scalp had higher clonality and more expanded CD8+ clones, particularly in alopecia totalis/universalis, a pattern that suggests antigenic drive.

The germline V gene supplies CDR1 SQVTM and CDR2 ANQGSEA. At the junction V is shortened by 1 base and J by 0 bases, with 12 bases in between. From the cysteine through the phenylalanine, the CDR3 covers 15 amino acids. Solely the CDR3 DNA is kept, with 45 bases framed from the first base. The library was obtained by the immunoSEQ multiplex PCR assay. RNA was extracted from all samples and reverse transcribed into cDNA as template for TCR sequencing. SuperScript III was used for first-strand cDNA synthesis, primed with a 2:1 mix of oligo-dT and random hexamers. Amplification bias was assessed with a synthetic immune receptor repertoire, and residual bias was removed computationally. Processing in the source paper ran as follows. After raw reads were preprocessed to remove errors, the CDR3 was defined following IMGT conventions as running from the conserved cysteine to phenylalanine. Clonality was computed by normalizing Shannon entropy by log2 of the number of productive unique TCRs and subtracting the result from 1. CD4 or CD8 identity of scalp clones was inferred by cross-referencing scalp TCRbeta sequences with sorted blood CD4 and CD8 repertoires. The immuneACCESS repertoire file appears here via TCRdb, limited to in-frame rearrangements. These files lack a portion of the clones; in checked studies, under half of the deficit traces to unresolved V genes, and the cause of the others is not known. Clone size and the V and J calls come from that table; the DNA yielded D and trimming. In all, the sample holds 65,000 to 75,000 clones, and more than 40% of those were seen once. The ten most abundant clones make up about 18% of the sample.

In regard to this clone: The target of this receptor is not known. Qualities for individual bases were not recorded, and no much larger clone is one base off.

Interpreted using the paper, the time point label stands for: baseline before oral tofacitinib. From alopecia areata patients, peripheral blood was collected along with lesional scalp punch biopsies. After PBMCs were isolated by density centrifugation and stained for CD3, CD4 and CD8, a FACSAria was used to sort CD4+ and CD8+ T cells. This TCR derives from a human donor with alopecia areata. The material sequenced was CD8+ T cells sorted from blood, taken at week 0. This chain joins TRBV29-1 to TRBJ1-1, with the D gene not clear enough to name. The CDR3 sequence is CSVEGRERLNTEAFF. In nucleotide form, the sequence is TGCAGCGTTGAAGGGAGGGAACGTCTGAACACTGAAGCTTTCTTT.